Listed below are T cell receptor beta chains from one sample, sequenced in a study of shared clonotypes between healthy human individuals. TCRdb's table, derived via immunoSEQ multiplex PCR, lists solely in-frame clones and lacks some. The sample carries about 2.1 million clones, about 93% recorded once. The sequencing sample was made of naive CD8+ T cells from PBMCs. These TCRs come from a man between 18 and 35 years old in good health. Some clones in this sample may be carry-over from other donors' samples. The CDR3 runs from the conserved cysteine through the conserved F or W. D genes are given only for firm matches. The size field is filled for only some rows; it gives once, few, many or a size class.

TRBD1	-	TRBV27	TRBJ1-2	CASSSTPGTGYYGYTF	TGTGCCAGCAGTTCGACGCCCGGGACAGGGTACTATGGCTACACCTTC
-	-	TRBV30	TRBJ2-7	CAWSGVSSYEQYF	TGTGCCTGGAGTGGGGTCTCTTCCTACGAGCAGTACTTC
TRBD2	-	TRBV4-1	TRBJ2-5	CASSPGVQRGEETQYF	TGCGCCAGCAGCCCAGGCGTCCAGCGGGGAGAAGAGACCCAGTACTTC
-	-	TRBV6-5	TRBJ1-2	CASSTRGSMDGYTF	TGTGCCAGCAGTACCAGGGGTTCTATGGATGGCTACACCTTC
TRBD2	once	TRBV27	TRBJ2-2	CASSPYRTSGVGELFF	TGTGCCAGCAGTCCGTACCGGACTAGCGGGGTCGGGGAGCTGTTTTTT
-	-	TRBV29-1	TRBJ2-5	CSVGGPGQYF	TGCAGCGTTGGGGGACCCGGGCAGTACTTC
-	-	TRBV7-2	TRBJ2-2	CASSLEVGGELFF	TGTGCCAGCAGCTTAGAAGTGGGCGGGGAGCTGTTTTTT
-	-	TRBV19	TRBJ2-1	CASTEDLTLYNEQFF	TGTGCCAGTACCGAAGATCTAACCCTTTACAATGAGCAGTTCTTC
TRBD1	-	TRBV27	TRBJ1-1	CASTNTGVNTEAFF	TGTGCCAGCACAAATACAGGGGTGAACACTGAAGCTTTCTTT
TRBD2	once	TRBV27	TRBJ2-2	CASSRGTSGRTGELFF	TGTGCCAGCAGTCGCGGGACTAGCGGGAGAACCGGGGAGCTGTTTTTT
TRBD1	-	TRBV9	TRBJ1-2	CASSVTSEDRGATNYGYTF	TGTGCCAGCAGCGTAACTTCCGAGGACAGGGGCGCCACTAACTATGGCTACACCTTC
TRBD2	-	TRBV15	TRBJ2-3	CATGGLATDTQYF	TGTGCCACCGGGGGACTAGCCACAGATACGCAGTATTTT
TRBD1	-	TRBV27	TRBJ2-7	CASSIGTGGEQYF	TGTGCCAGCAGTATAGGGACAGGCGGGGAGCAGTACTTC
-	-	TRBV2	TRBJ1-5	CASSELVGNSNQPQHF	TGTGCCAGCAGTGAGTTGGTTGGGAATAGCAATCAGCCCCAGCATTTT
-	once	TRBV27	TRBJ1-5	CASSLFSVTPQHF	TGTGCCAGCAGTTTATTTTCGGTCACGCCCCAGCATTTT
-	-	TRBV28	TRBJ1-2	CASRPRGELLRGYTF	TGTGCCAGCAGACCGCGTGGGGAACTGTTGAGAGGCTACACCTTC
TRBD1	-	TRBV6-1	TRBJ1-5	CASSERPGQGSQPQHF	TGTGCCAGCAGTGAACGCCCGGGACAGGGGTCGCAGCCCCAGCATTTT
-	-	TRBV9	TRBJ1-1	CASVVTGGRNTEAFF	TGTGCCAGCGTCGTCACGGGGGGTAGAAACACTGAAGCTTTCTTT
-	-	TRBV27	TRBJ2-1	CASSSNYNEQFF	TGTGCCAGCAGTTCGAACTACAATGAGCAGTTCTTC
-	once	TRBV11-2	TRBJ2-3	CASSLSRVPTDTQYF	TGTGCCAGCAGCTTAAGCAGGGTCCCCACAGATACGCAGTATTTT
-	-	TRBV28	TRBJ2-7	CASSLAGASYEQYF	TGTGCCAGCAGTTTAGCGGGGGCCTCCTACGAGCAGTACTTC
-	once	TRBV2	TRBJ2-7	CAHKGLQGYEQYF	TGTGCCCACAAGGGTTTACAGGGCTACGAGCAGTACTTC
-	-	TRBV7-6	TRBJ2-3	CASSLVGSGVLASSTDTQYF	TGTGCCAGCAGCTTAGTGGGGTCGGGGGTCCTCGCCTCTAGCACAGATACGCAGTATTTT
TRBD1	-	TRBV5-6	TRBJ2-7	CASSQSGQVTYEQYF	TGTGCCAGCAGCCAAAGTGGACAGGTGACCTACGAGCAGTACTTC
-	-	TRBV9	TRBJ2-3	CASSAGIITDTQYF	TGTGCCAGCAGCGCCGGGATCATCACAGATACGCAGTATTTT
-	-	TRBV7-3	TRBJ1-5	CASSLTVDQPQHF	TGTGCCAGCAGCTTAACCGTCGACCAGCCCCAGCATTTT
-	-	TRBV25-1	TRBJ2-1	CASSWGNEQFF	TGTGCCAGCAGTTGGGGCAATGAGCAGTTCTTC
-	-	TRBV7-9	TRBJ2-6	CASSQIFTGANVLTF	TGTGCCAGCAGCCAGATATTTACTGGGGCCAACGTCCTGACTTTC
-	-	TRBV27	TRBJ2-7	CASSPRGILGEQYF	TGTGCCAGCAGCCCTCGCGGGATCCTGGGCGAGCAGTACTTC
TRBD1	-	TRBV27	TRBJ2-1	CASSLSQGAYNEQFF	TGTGCCAGCAGTTTAAGCCAGGGGGCATACAATGAGCAGTTCTTC
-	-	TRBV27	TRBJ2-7	CASSSRDREIYEQYF	TGTGCCAGCAGTTCTCGGGACCGGGAAATATACGAGCAGTACTTC
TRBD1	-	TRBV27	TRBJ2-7	CASSFSGQPFYEQYF	TGTGCCAGCAGTTTCTCGGGACAGCCCTTCTACGAGCAGTACTTC
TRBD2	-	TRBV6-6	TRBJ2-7	CASRLTGTSGRYF	TGTGCCAGCAGGCTAACCGGGACTAGCGGGAGGTACTTC
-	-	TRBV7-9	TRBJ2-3	CASSYTGSDTQYF	TGTGCCAGCAGCTACACAGGGTCAGATACGCAGTATTTT
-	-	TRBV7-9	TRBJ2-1	CASSLVLRNNEQFF	TGTGCCAGCAGTTTAGTCCTTCGGAACAATGAGCAGTTCTTC
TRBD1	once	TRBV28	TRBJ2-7	CASSLGTANEQYF	TGTGCCAGCAGTTTAGGGACAGCCAACGAGCAGTACTTC
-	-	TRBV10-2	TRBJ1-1	CASSESQGKAFF	TGCGCCAGCAGTGAGTCCCAGGGGAAGGCTTTCTTT
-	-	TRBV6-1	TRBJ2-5	CASLSEGFQETQYF	TGTGCCAGCCTCTCAGAGGGCTTCCAAGAGACCCAGTACTTC
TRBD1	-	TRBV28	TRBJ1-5	CASSDRGHQPQHF	TGTGCCAGCTCGGACAGGGGGCATCAGCCCCAGCATTTT
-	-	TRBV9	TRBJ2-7	CASSPQYSFEQYF	TGTGCCAGCAGCCCACAGTACTCCTTCGAGCAGTACTTC
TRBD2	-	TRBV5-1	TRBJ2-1	CASSAPGLAGYNEQFF	TGCGCCAGCAGCGCCCCGGGACTAGCGGGGTACAATGAGCAGTTCTTC